One and the same sample provided the 19 T cell receptor beta chains below, sequenced in a study of T cell repertoires in cytomegalovirus infection. These receptors lack a known antigen. TCRdb redid the calling of the reads with MiXCR, one entry per CDR3 protein. The table records fewer than 1,000,000 distinct CDR3 sequences, around 29% of them present only once. Sample: cultured CD8+ T cells from PBMCs, taken from culture after CMV antigen stimulation. The receptors come from a human donor in good health (CMV status not recorded). Some clones in this sample may be carry-over from other donors' samples.

About this clonotype: Here the CDR3 omits its conserved ending phenylalanine or tryptophan, so a read error is the likely source. The chain employs TRBV7-6 and TRBJ1-2; TRBD1 matches 9 bases. The CDR3 contains 14 residues. The germline gives CDR1 SGHVS, CDR2 FNYEAQ. The ends lost 4 bases at V and 8 bases at J; junction bases unmatched: 8. The chain's CDR3 is CASSWTGEKEGYTV. The CDR3 DNA is TGTGCCAGCAGCTGGACAGGGGAAAAGGAAGGCTACACCGTC.

In DNA form, the CDR3 reads TGTGCCACCAGTGATTTCGGACAGGGCTTCACAGATACGCAGTATTTT. Residues: CATSDFGQGFTDTQYF. V usage is TRBV24-1 and J usage is TRBJ2-3; 8 bases line up with TRBD1. Germline assignment: CDR1 KGHDR and CDR2 SFDVKD. CDR3 length: 16 residues. The J segment lost 2 bases and the V segment lost 1 base, leaving 4 bases of the junction unmatched.

This clonotype was found many times. The genes are TRBV4-3 and TRBJ2-5; TRBD1 matches 7 bases. With V trimmed by 0 bases and J by 4 bases, 11 bases remained unmatched. The CDR3 runs 17 residues. In germline, CDR1 is LGHNA, CDR2 YSLEER. CDR3 coding DNA: TGCGCCAGCAGCCAAGAATTTTCGGGACAGTTGGGAGAGACCCAGTACTTC. Protein product: CASSQEFSGQLGETQYF.

In this sample, this clonotype turned up many times. The chain combines TRBV6-5 with TRBJ1-5; no reliable D call. The V and J ends lost 2 bases and 4 bases respectively, with 6 bases between them. This CDR3 has 13 residues. Germline lookup yields CDR1 MNHEY and CDR2 SVGAGI. The CDR3 nucleotides are TGTGCCAGCAGTTACGGAAGAAATCAGCCCCAGCATTTT. Protein: CASSYGRNQPQHF.

This clonotype was counted only a few times. The chain has TRBV19 and TRBJ2-5, with D possibly TRBD2 on 5 matching bases. V was cut by 3 bases and J by 1 base, with 15 bases left in between. The CDR3 totals 16 residues. CDR1 and CDR2 from the germline V gene are LNHDA and SQIVND (reference sequence). As DNA, the CDR3 is TGTGCCAGTAGTATGGTAGGACTCCGAGCCCAAGAGACCCAGTACTTC. It specifies CASSMVGLRAQETQYF. The whole variable domain, filled in from reference TRBV19 and TRBJ2-5, reads DGGITQSPKYLFRKEGQNVTLSCEQNLNHDAMYWYRQDPGQGLRLIYYSQIVNDFQKGDIAEGYSVSREKKESFPLTVTSAQKNPTAFYLCASSMVGLRAQETQYFGPGTRLLVL.

The chain has TRBV4-2 and TRBJ2-6; D not certain. The CDR3 totals 14 residues. CDR1 is LGHNA and CDR2 is YNFKEQ in the germline V gene. Deletions cut 6 bases from V and 0 bases from J, with 6 bases between. Written as DNA, the CDR3 is TGTGCCAGCAGTGCCTACTCTGGGGCCAACGTCCTGACTTTC. It is translated as CASSAYSGANVLTF.

The V call is TRBV6-1, the J call TRBJ2-7; 9 bases fit TRBD1. The CDR3 sequence is 13 residues long. V shed 6 bases, J shed 7 bases, and the junction held 7 bases outside the gene matches. Germline assignment: CDR1 MNHNS and CDR2 SASEGT. CDR3 DNA sequence: TGTGCCAGCAGCGTGGACAGGGGAGGGGAGCAGTACGTC. Protein product: CASSVDRGGEQYV.

This clonotype was detected a few times. The genes are TRBV6-5 and TRBJ2-7; 13 bases align to TRBD2. Unmatched junction bases numbered 3, after V lost 5 bases and J lost 2 bases. The CDR3 consists of 15 residues. The germline gives CDR1 MNHEY, CDR2 SVGAGI. CDR3 DNA: TGTGCCAGCAGTCACGGGACTAGCGGGGCCTACGAGCAGTACTTC. Residues: CASSHGTSGAYEQYF.

Concerning this clonotype itself: This sequence may be a read error, since a much larger clone differs from it by one base. This rearrangement joins TRBV7-2 to TRBJ2-2; D is undetermined. The CDR3 runs 12 residues. Per the germline V gene, CDR1 is SGHTA and CDR2 is FQGNSA. For the CDR3, the DNA is TGTGCCAGCAGATTAGTGGACGGGGAGCTGTTTTTT. It encodes CASRLVDGELFF.

As regards this clonotype: Germline is not matched at one junction end, which may reflect a read error. The chain combines TRBV4-1 with TRBJ2-3; 9 nucleotides agree with TRBD2. Looked up from germline, CDR1 is MGHRA and CDR2 is YSYEKL. The length of the CDR3 is 19 residues. This CDR3 is CASSQDEAGGPPSTDTQYF. The CDR3 DNA reads TGTGCCAGCAGCCAAGACGAAGCGGGGGGACCCCCTAGCACAGATACGCAGTATTTT.

The sample holds a few counts of this clonotype. The genes are TRBV19 and TRBJ1-4; 8 bases are a match to TRBD1. Germline values: CDR1 LNHDA, CDR2 SQIVND (reference sequence). This CDR3 is 15 amino acids long. V was clipped by 1 base and J by 8 bases; unmatched bases: 6. This chain's CDR3 is CASSIGQGNWEKLFF. The CDR3 DNA sequence: TGTGCCAGTAGTATAGGACAGGGGAATTGGGAAAAACTGTTTTTT.

J is TRBJ2-2 and V is TRBV4-3; tentative D call: TRBD2 (5 bases). The germline gives CDR1 LGHNA, CDR2 YSLEER. The CDR3 is 15 residues long. Deletions cut 4 bases from V and 6 bases from J, with 15 bases between. CDR3 loop: CASSPAAVSAGELFF. The CDR3 coding sequence is TGCGCCAGCAGCCCAGCAGCGGTGTCCGCCGGGGAGCTGTTTTTT.

This clonotype was picked up many times. This chain joins TRBV7-2 and TRBJ2-1; TRBD1 is a possible D gene (6 bases). Trimming removed 2 bases from V and 8 bases from J, with 16 bases in between. The CDR3 is made up of 15 amino acids. CDR1 and CDR2 (germline): SGHTA, FQGNSA. CDR3 loop: CASSLLGKGVDEQFF. The DNA for the CDR3 is TGTGCCAGCAGCTTACTGGGCAAGGGGGTCGATGAGCAGTTCTTC.

The chain uses TRBV12-3 or TRBV12-4 and TRBJ2-3; 10 nucleotides align to TRBD2. V shed 3 bases, J shed 2 bases, and the junction held 5 bases outside the gene matches. This CDR3 spans 16 amino acids. CDR3: CASSFRTSGLTDTQYF. CDR3 nucleotide sequence: TGTGCCAGCAGTTTCCGGACTAGCGGACTCACAGATACGCAGTATTTT.

The chain has TRBV5-6 and TRBJ1-1; TRBD1 might be the D (5 bases). V lost 4 bases, J lost 8 bases, and 12 bases lay in between. Per germline, CDR1 SGHDT and CDR2 YYEEEE. The CDR3 is made up of 12 amino acids. The CDR3 sequence is CASSGPDKEAFF. CDR3 nucleotide sequence: TGTGCCAGCAGCGGGCCGGACAAAGAAGCTTTCTTT.

This clonotype was counted a few times. J is TRBJ2-4 and V is TRBV5-4, with 11 bases identical to TRBD1. J lost 9 bases, V lost 2 bases, and 13 bases had no gene match. The CDR3 contains 17 residues. Germline values: CDR1 SGHNT, CDR2 YYREEE (reference sequence). DNA for the CDR3: TGTGCCAGCAGCTTTTACGGGGATGGGACAGGGGGTGTCATTCAGTACTTC. This encodes CASSFYGDGTGGVIQYF.

This chain links TRBV29-1 with TRBJ1-2; D is ambiguous. The V and J ends lost 3 bases and 7 bases respectively, with 12 bases between them. Germline CDR1 is SQVTM and CDR2 is ANQGSEA. The CDR3 contains 12 residues. CDR3 sequence: CSVDPGLGGYTF. The DNA for the CDR3 is TGCAGCGTTGATCCCGGGTTGGGTGGCTACACCTTC. The entire variable domain, with the rest obtained from reference TRBV29-1 and TRBJ1-2, is as follows: SAVISQKPSRDICQRGTSLTIQCQVDSQVTMMFWYRQQPGQSLTLIATANQGSEATYESGFVIDKFPISRPNLTFSTLTVSNMSPEDSSIYLCSVDPGLGGYTFGSGTRLTVV.

This clonotype has only a few counts. This chain uses TRBV11-2 with TRBJ2-3; no clear D. Germline loops: CDR1 SGHAT, CDR2 FQNNGV. V shed 7 bases and J shed 0 bases, with 14 bases lying between them. This CDR3 has 15 residues. The CDR3 is CASTQPGFSTDTQYF. CDR3 sequence (DNA): TGTGCCAGCACCCAGCCAGGCTTTAGCACAGATACGCAGTATTTT.

This clonotype was detected ten times or more. CDR3 protein: CASSQTLAGVLDTQYF. As DNA, the CDR3 is TGTGCCAGCAGCCAAACCCTAGCGGGGGTTTTAGATACGCAGTATTTT. The chain links TRBV12-3 or TRBV12-4 to TRBJ2-3; 10 bases are shared with TRBD2. Unmatched junction bases numbered 11, after V lost 6 bases and J lost 5 bases. There are 16 residues in the CDR3.